These 18 T cell receptor beta chains originate from one sample sequenced in a study of blood T cell repertoires in COVID-19. Profiled with immunoSEQ multiplex PCR; TCRdb holds only in-frame clones, not every one. Of 220,000 or so clones in the sample, roughly 80% were seen once. The sample comprised peripheral blood. These receptors all come from a woman older than 75 with COVID-19, enrolled during active disease.

The chain recombines TRBV19 with TRBJ1-1; D not certain. The germline V gene encodes CDR1 LNHDA and CDR2 SQIVND (reference sequence). Trimming left V 6 bases short and J 10 bases short, with 9 bases between. This CDR3 comprises 10 residues. The CDR3 nucleotides read TGTGCCAGTAGGGGCTACGGAGCTTTCTTT. This codes for CASRGYGAFF. Full variable domain (rest looked up from reference TRBV19 and TRBJ1-1): DGGITQSPKYLFRKEGQNVTLSCEQNLNHDAMYWYRQDPGQGLRLIYYSQIVNDFQKGDIAEGYSVSREKKESFPLTVTSAQKNPTAFYLCASRGYGAFFGQGTRLTVV.

This rearrangement joins TRBV7-2 to TRBJ2-1; 7 nucleotides agree with TRBD2. The V gene end was trimmed by 4 bases and the J gene end by 8 bases; junction bases not matched to a gene: 14. The V gene's germline CDR1 is SGHTA and CDR2 FQGNSA. The CDR3 spans 16 residues. Here the CDR3 reads CASSSMRLAAKDEQFF. CDR3 DNA sequence: TGTGCCAGCAGCTCCATGAGGCTAGCGGCCAAGGATGAGCAGTTCTTC. Based on the CDR3 plus reference TRBV7-2 and TRBJ2-1, the full variable domain is GAGVSQSPSNKVTEKGKDVELRCDPISGHTALYWYRQSLGQGLEFLIYFQGNSAPDKSGLPSDRFSAERTGGSVSTLTIQRTQQEDSAVYLCASSSMRLAAKDEQFFGPGTRLTVL.

The chain employs TRBV5-4 and TRBJ1-2; TRBD1 might be the D (6 bases). V shed 3 bases and J shed 3 bases, with 12 bases lying between them. Germline CDR1 SGHNT, CDR2 YYREEE (reference sequence). The CDR3 loop spans 14 amino acids. CDR3 sequence reads: CASSSGGLDYGYTF. The CDR3 nucleotides read TGTGCCAGCAGCTCCGGGGGGCTTGACTATGGCTACACCTTC.

This rearrangement joins TRBV2 to TRBJ2-5; D is perhaps TRBD2 (6 bases). With 4 bases removed from V and 1 base from J, the gap between germline ends came to 7 bases. Germline V gives CDR1 SNHLY, CDR2 FYNNEI. This CDR3 is built from 13 residues. Here the CDR3 DNA reads TGTGCCAGCAGTGGGGGACTCCAAGAGACCCAGTACTTC. Protein product: CASSGGLQETQYF.

The CDR3 sequence: CASSDTVTGELFF. In DNA form, the CDR3 reads TGTGCCAGCAGCGACACAGTTACCGGGGAGCTGTTTTTT. The chain links TRBV9 to TRBJ2-2; D ambiguous. V shed 3 bases and J shed 5 bases, with 8 bases lying between them. Germline V lookup: CDR1 SGDLS, CDR2 YYNGEE. This CDR3 is 13 amino acids long. Full variable domain (missing parts from reference TRBV9 and TRBJ2-2): DSGVTQTPKHLITATGQRVTLRCSPRSGDLSVYWYQQSLDQGLQFLIQYYNGEERAKGNILERFSAQQFPDLHSELNLSSLELGDSALYFCASSDTVTGELFFGEGSRLTVL.

The gene calls are TRBV27 and TRBJ1-5; D is unclear. The V and J ends lost 3 bases and 6 bases respectively, with 15 bases between them. Germline values: CDR1 MNHEY, CDR2 SMNVEV (reference sequence). The CDR3 totals 15 residues. As DNA, the CDR3 is TGTGCCAGCAGTTTTTCGGCAGGTACAAGTCAGCCCCAGCATTTT. The encoded protein is CASSFSAGTSQPQHF.

This chain links TRBV6-2 or TRBV6-3 with TRBJ1-4; TRBD1 matches 9 bases. The germline gives CDR1 MNHEY, CDR2 SVGEGT. This CDR3 has 17 amino acids. J gave up 4 bases and V 2 bases, and 8 bases lay outside the gene matches. CDR3 protein: CASSYPSTGQGNEKLFF. DNA for the CDR3: TGTGCCAGCAGTTACCCTTCTACGGGACAGGGTAATGAAAAACTGTTTTTT.

V usage is TRBV5-1 and J usage is TRBJ2-7, with 10 bases identical to TRBD1. V shed 4 bases, J shed 2 bases, and the junction held 3 bases outside the gene matches. This CDR3 has 14 residues. Germline V gives CDR1 SGHRS, CDR2 YFSETQ. The DNA of the CDR3 is TGCGCCAGCAGCGTGACAGGGGGCCCCTACGAGCAGTACTTC. Its protein product is CASSVTGGPYEQYF.

A word on this clone: Other DNA sequences in this sample translate to the same CDR3. The chain uses TRBV7-2 and TRBJ1-1; weak D call: TRBD1 (5 bases). In germline, CDR1 is SGHTA, CDR2 FQGNSA. CDR3 length: 13 residues. Trimming left V 3 bases short and J 2 bases short, with 7 bases between. The CDR3 nucleotides read TGTGCCAGCAGCTTGGGGCGAAACACTGAAGCTTTCTTT. This sequence encodes CASSLGRNTEAFF.

The J gene is TRBJ1-2, the V gene TRBV14; 9 bases are a match to TRBD1. V dropped 0 bases and J dropped 4; count of bases not matched to a gene: 0. Germline V gene sequence: CDR1 SGHDN, CDR2 FVKESK. The CDR3 is 14 residues long. CDR3: CASSQEQGAYGYTF. DNA for the CDR3: TGTGCCAGCAGCCAAGAACAGGGGGCCTATGGCTACACCTTC.

The gene calls are TRBV21-1 and TRBJ1-4; TRBD1 is taken as the D call from the table, unchecked against the DNA. TRBV21-1 counts as a pseudogene. This CDR3 is 16 amino acids long. The CDR3 is CASTPEGAPTNEKLFF. The CDR3, as DNA: TGTGCCAGCACTCCCGAAGGGGCTCCAACTAATGAAAAACTGTTTTTT.

This clone was seen only once. V usage is TRBV5-1 and J usage is TRBJ2-1; TRBD1 is a possible D gene (5 bases). The ends were cut back, 2 bases at V and 6 bases at J, with 15 bases in the middle. CDR1 and CDR2 (germline): SGHRS, YFSETQ. CDR3 length: 15 residues. CDR3 amino acids: CASSFAWGSGNEQFF. DNA for the CDR3: TGCGCCAGCAGCTTTGCCTGGGGCTCCGGCAATGAGCAGTTCTTC.

This clone was found once. The chain couples TRBV7-8 to TRBJ2-1; 11 bases are a match to TRBD2. From germline, CDR1 is SGHVS and CDR2 FQNEAQ. The J segment lost 8 bases and the V segment lost 4 bases, leaving 13 bases of the junction unmatched. The length of the CDR3 is 17 residues. Here the CDR3 reads CASSSRGTSGYPHEQFF. The CDR3 DNA reads as TGTGCCAGCAGCTCCAGGGGGACTAGCGGTTATCCTCATGAGCAGTTCTTC.

This chain connects TRBV27 to TRBJ1-5; a possible D gene is TRBD1 (5 bases). Trimming removed 5 bases at V and 2 bases at J, with 16 bases between. The CDR3 totals 16 residues. Germline CDR1 MNHEY, CDR2 SMNVEV (reference sequence). The CDR3 loop reads CASSPWGGEGNQPQHF. The CDR3 DNA sequence: TGTGCCAGCAGTCCCTGGGGGGGAGAAGGCAATCAGCCCCAGCATTTT.

The CDR3 nucleotides are TGTGCCAGCAGTCATAGCGGGAGCTCTGGGGCCAACGTCCTGACTTTC. Its translation is CASSHSGSSGANVLTF. This sequence joins TRBV28 and TRBJ2-6; 9 bases agree with TRBD2. The length of the CDR3 is 16 residues. The ends lost 5 bases at V and 0 bases at J; junction bases unmatched: 2. CDR1 and CDR2 from the germline V gene are MDHEN and SYDVKM. Full variable domain (rest looked up from reference TRBV28 and TRBJ2-6): DVKVTQSSRYLVKRTGEKVFLECVQDMDHENMFWYRQDPGLGLRLIYFSYDVKMKEKGDIPEGYSVSREKKERFSLILESASTNQTSMYLCASSHSGSSGANVLTFGAGSRLTVL.

This rearrangement joins TRBV6-6 to TRBJ1-1, with D uncertain. Germline CDR1 and CDR2: MNHNY and SVGAGI (reference sequence). CDR3 length: 14 residues. V lost 2 bases and J 3 bases, leaving 10 bases between the germline ends. The CDR3 spells CASSYAGVYTEAFF. The CDR3 bases are TGTGCCAGCAGTTACGCCGGTGTGTACACTGAAGCTTTCTTT.

In the case of this clone: Other DNA sequences from this sample encode an identical CDR3 as well. This sequence joins TRBV10-3 and TRBJ1-5, with 9 bases lining up with TRBD1. Germline CDR1 is ENHRY and CDR2 is SYGVKD. The V gene end was trimmed by 6 bases and the J gene end by 4 bases; junction bases not matched to a gene: 4. CDR3 length: 14 amino acids. CDR3 loop: CAISPGTGNQPQHF. In nucleotides, the CDR3 is TGTGCCATCAGCCCCGGGACAGGGAATCAGCCCCAGCATTTT.

The genes are TRBV7-9 and TRBJ2-6; TRBD2 is a possible D gene (6 bases). The germline V and J ends were trimmed by 1 base and 0 bases, with 16 bases remaining between them. This CDR3 has 19 residues. CDR1 is SEHNR, CDR2 FQNEAQ, per germline (reference sequence). CDR3 DNA sequence: TGTGCCAGCAGCTTAGGCTCCGGGAGTCTGAGCTCTGGGGCCAACGTCCTGACTTTC. Protein product: CASSLGSGSLSSGANVLTF.